Below, 2 T cell receptor beta chains from the same sample are listed, as sequenced in a study of CD8+CD57+ T cells in acquired aplastic anemia. TCR beta VDJ and CDR3 were profiled, and genomic DNA was the template. TCRdb passed the reads through MiXCR, listing each CDR3 protein once. The repertoire consists of 160,000 or so distinct CDR3 sequences, with 40% to 55% occurring once and the leading ten covering 3% to 4%. Whoever was chosen for sequencing had shown CD8+CD57+ cell expansion by flow cytometry. The specimen sequenced was sorted CD4+, CD8+, or CD8+CD57+ T cells (not recorded which) from PBMCs. These receptors came from a human donor with aplastic anemia.

This clonotype occurred a few times. A much more abundant neighbour one base away suggests this may be a read error. The chain combines TRBV24-1 with TRBJ2-7, with D possibly TRBD2 on 7 matching bases. From germline, CDR1 is KGHDR and CDR2 SFDVKD. CDR3 length: 15 amino acids. The CDR3 region has the DNA TGTGCCACCACTACGGGGGGCGGATACTACTACGAGCAGTGCGTC. Translation: CATTTGGGYYYEQCV.

This clonotype has ten or more counts. The chain couples TRBV18 to TRBJ2-7, with unresolved D. The CDR3 spans 12 residues. The germline CDR1 and CDR2 sequences are KGHSH and LQKENI. V shed 6 bases and J shed 4 bases, with 10 bases lying between them. This chain's CDR3 is CASSPDLYEQYV. CDR3 nucleotides: TGTGCCAGCTCCCCTGACTTGTACGAGCAGTACGTC.